This T cell receptor beta chain comes out of a study of T cell clonotyping in hematopoietic cell transplantation. The time point here: recipient sample about 28 days before transplant, after cytoreduction. Recipient blood drawn about 28 days pretransplant and days 30, 100, 180 after. This table comes from immunoSEQ multiplex PCR, and its TCRdb copy is limited to in-frame clones, with some not included. The sample gives some 18,000 clones, roughly 83% of which show up once; approximately 8% is in the top ten. From germline, CDR1 is SGHAT and CDR2 FQNNGV. The CDR3 consists of 13 residues. V lost 5 bases to trimming and J lost 12 bases, with 14 bases between them. This clone was observed once. Antigen unknown. Overall study results and limits: Graft donor and pretransplant recipient Inverse Simpson Index values predicted broader posttransplant TCR diversity.

This TCR derives from a man aged 50-60 years with acute myeloid leukemia. Some clones in this sample may be carry-over from other donors' samples. The sample here was peripheral blood mononuclear cells, taken before stem cell transplant. This chain connects TRBV11-2 to TRBJ2-6; D remains ambiguous. CDR3 sequence reads: CASSLSYTSVLTF. The CDR3 nucleotides read TGTGCCAGCAGCCTCTCATACACCTCCGTCCTGACTTTC. The full variable domain, rest sourced from reference TRBV11-2 and TRBJ2-6, is EAGVAQSPRYKIIEKRQSVAFWCNPISGHATLYWYQQILGQGPKLLIQFQNNGVVDDSQLPKDRFSAERLKGVDSTLKIQPAKLEDSAVYLCASSLSYTSVLTFGAGSRLTVL.